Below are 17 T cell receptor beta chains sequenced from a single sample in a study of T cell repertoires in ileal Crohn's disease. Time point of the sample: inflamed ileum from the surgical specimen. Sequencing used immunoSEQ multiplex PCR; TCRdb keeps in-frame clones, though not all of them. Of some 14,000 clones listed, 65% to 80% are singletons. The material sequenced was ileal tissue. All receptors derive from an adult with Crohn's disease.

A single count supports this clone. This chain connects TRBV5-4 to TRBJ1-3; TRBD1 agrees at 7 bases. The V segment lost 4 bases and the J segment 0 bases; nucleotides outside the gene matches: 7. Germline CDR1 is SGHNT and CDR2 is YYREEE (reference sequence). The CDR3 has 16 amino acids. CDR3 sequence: CASSPVAGGSGNTIYF. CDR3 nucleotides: TGTGCCAGCAGCCCTGTCGCAGGGGGCTCTGGAAACACCATATATTTT.

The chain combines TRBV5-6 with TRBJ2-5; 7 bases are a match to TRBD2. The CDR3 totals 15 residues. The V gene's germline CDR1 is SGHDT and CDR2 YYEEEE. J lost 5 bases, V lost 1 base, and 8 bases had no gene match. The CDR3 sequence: CASSLREGLGETQYF. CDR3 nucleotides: TGTGCCAGCAGCTTGAGGGAGGGGCTCGGTGAGACCCAGTACTTC.

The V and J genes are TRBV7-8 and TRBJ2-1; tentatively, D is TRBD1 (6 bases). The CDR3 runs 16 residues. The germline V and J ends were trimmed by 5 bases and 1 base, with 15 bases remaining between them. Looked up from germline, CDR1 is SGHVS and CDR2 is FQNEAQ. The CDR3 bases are TGTGCCAGCAGCCCCCCGCCAGGGGCTTCCTACAATGAGCAGTTCTTC. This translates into CASSPPPGASYNEQFF.

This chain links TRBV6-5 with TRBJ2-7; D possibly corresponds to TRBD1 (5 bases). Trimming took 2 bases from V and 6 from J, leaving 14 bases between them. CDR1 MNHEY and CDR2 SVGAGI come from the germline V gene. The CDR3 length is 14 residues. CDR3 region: CASSYREGEVEQYF. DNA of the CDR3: TGTGCCAGCAGTTACCGAGAAGGGGAAGTCGAGCAGTACTTC.

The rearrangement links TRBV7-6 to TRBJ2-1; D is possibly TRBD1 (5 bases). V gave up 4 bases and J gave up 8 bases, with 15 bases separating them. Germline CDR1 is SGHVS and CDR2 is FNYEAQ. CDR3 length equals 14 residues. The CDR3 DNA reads TGTGCCAGCAGCTACCGCAGGGTCATCGATGAGCAGTTCTTC. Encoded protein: CASSYRRVIDEQFF. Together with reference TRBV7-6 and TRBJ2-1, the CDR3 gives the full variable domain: GAGVSQSPRYKVTKRGQDVALRCDPISGHVSLYWYRQALGQGPEFLTYFNYEAQQDKSGLPNDRFSAERPEGSISTLTIQRTEQRDSAMYRCASSYRRVIDEQFFGPGTRLTVL.

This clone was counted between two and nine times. In DNA form, the CDR3 reads TGTGCCAGCAGTTTAAATCCGGTGATGAACACTGAAGCTTTCTTT. Protein: CASSLNPVMNTEAFF. V gene TRBV27 combines with J gene TRBJ1-1; D is unclear. V lost 2 bases and J lost 0, with 10 bases in between. This CDR3 spans 15 amino acids. Looked up from germline, CDR1 is MNHEY and CDR2 is SMNVEV (reference sequence).

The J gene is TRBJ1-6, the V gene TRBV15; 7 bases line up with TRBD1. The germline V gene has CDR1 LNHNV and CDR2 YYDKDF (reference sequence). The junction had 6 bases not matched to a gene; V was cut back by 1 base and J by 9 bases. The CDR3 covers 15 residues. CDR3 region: CATSRVTRGGSPLHF. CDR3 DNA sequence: TGTGCCACCAGCAGAGTTACCAGGGGGGGTTCACCCCTCCACTTT.

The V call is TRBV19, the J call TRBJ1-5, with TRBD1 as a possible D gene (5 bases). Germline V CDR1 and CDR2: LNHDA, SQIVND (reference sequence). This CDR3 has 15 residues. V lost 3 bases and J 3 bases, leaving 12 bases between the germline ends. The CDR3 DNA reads TGTGCCAGTAGTATCTATCAGGGTGTCAATCAGCCCCAGCATTTT. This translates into CASSIYQGVNQPQHF.

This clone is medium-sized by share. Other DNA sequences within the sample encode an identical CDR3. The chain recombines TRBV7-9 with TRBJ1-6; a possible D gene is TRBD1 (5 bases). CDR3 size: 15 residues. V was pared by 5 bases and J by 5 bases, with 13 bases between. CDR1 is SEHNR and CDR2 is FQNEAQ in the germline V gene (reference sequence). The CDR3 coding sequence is TGTGCCAGCAGCCCGAGTGGGACTAATAATTCACCCCTCCACTTT. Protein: CASSPSGTNNSPLHF.

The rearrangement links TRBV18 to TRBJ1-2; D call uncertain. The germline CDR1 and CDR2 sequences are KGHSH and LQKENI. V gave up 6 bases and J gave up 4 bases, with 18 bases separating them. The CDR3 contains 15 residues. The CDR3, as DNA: TGTGCCAGCTCGACAACCGGCCCTTCCGTCTATGGCTACACCTTC. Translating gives CASSTTGPSVYGYTF. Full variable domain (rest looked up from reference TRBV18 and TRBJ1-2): NAGVMQNPRHLVRRRGQEARLRCSPMKGHSHVYWYRQLPEEGLKFMVYLQKENIIDESGMPKERFSAEFPKEGPSILRIQQVVRGDSAAYFCASSTTGPSVYGYTFGSGTRLTVV.

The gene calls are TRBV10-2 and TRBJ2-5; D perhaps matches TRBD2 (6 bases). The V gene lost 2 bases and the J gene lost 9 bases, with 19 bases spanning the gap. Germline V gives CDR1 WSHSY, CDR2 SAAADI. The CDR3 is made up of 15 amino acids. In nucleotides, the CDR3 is TGCGCCAGCAGTGAGGCGGGGACTGGACGCGGGGCCCAGTACTTC. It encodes CASSEAGTGRGAQYF.

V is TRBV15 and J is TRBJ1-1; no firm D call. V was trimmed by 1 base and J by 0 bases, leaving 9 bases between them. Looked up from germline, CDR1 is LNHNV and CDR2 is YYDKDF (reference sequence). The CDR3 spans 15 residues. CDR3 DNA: TGTGCCACCAGCAGAGGGGAAAAACTGAACACTGAAGCTTTCTTT. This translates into CATSRGEKLNTEAFF.

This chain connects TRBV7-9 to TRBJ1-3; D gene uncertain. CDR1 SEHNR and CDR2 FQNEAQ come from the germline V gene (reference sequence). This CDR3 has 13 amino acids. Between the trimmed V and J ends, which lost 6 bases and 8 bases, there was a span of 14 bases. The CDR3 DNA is TGTGCCAGCAGATCGGACGGATCGGACACCATATATTTT. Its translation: CASRSDGSDTIYF.

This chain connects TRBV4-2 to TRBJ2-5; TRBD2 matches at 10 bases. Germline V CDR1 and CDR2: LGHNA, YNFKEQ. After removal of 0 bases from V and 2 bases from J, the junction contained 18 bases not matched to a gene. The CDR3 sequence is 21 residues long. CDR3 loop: CASSQDLYTPGTLAGQETQYF. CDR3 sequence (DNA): TGTGCCAGCAGCCAAGACCTTTATACCCCAGGGACACTAGCGGGGCAAGAGACCCAGTACTTC.

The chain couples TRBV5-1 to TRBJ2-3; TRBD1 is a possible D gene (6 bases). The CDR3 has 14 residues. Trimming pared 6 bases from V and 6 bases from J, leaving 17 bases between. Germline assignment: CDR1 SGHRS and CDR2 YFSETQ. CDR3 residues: CASKEQGSQDTQYF. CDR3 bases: TGCGCCAGCAAGGAGCAGGGGTCACAGGATACGCAGTATTTT.

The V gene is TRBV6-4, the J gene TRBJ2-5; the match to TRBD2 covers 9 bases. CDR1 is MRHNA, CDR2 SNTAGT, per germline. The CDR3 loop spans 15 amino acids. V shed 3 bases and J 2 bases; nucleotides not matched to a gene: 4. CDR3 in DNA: TGTGCCAGCAGTGAGATAGCGGGGGTACAAGAGACCCAGTACTTC. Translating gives CASSEIAGVQETQYF.

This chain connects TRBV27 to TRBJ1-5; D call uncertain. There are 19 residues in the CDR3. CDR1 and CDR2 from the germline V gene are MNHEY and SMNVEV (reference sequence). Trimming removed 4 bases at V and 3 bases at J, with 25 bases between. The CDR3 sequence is CASSSKAPPSTPTNQPQHF. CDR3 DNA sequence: TGTGCCAGCAGTTCTAAGGCCCCTCCCTCCACGCCAACCAATCAGCCCCAGCATTTT.